This entry features one T cell receptor (beta chain) sequence. The CDR3 is 13 amino acids. Trimming took off 1 base at V and 5 bases at J, with 8 bases between the two ends. CDR1 and CDR2 from the germline V gene are SGHTA and FQGNSA. This record comes from a study of T cell changes during pregnancy in multiple sclerosis. Data came from immunoSEQ multiplex PCR; TCRdb stores just in-frame clones and leaves some out. The data show fewer than 15,000 clones, 85% to 90% seen once. The TCR originated in a female donor with multiple sclerosis, enrolled in a pregnancy study. This specimen was CD8+ T cells from peripheral blood mononuclear cells, taken in the first trimester of pregnancy. The V and J genes are TRBV7-2 and TRBJ1-1; D call uncertain. This CDR3 reads CASSLGIRTEAFF. CDR3 in DNA: TGTGCCAGCAGCTTAGGAATACGGACTGAAGCTTTCTTT.